These 9 T cell receptor beta chains were all obtained from the same sample, sequenced in a study of blood T cell repertoires in COVID-19. Measured with immunoSEQ multiplex PCR; TCRdb has only the in-frame clones, and not every one. The data show about 19,000 clones, roughly 86% seen once. Sample: peripheral blood. The receptors originated from a human donor in a cohort sampled during active COVID-19. The donor label of this sample is uncertain.

There are a few counts of this clone. J is TRBJ1-5 and V is TRBV6-6, with D tentatively TRBD1 (6 bases). V lost 5 bases to trimming and J lost 7 bases, with 15 bases between them. There are 14 residues in the CDR3. CDR1 and CDR2 from the germline V gene are MNHNY and SVGAGI (reference sequence). DNA of the CDR3: TGTGCCAGCAGTACCCGGGGAGGGGGACAGCCCCAGCATTTT. It specifies CASSTRGGGQPQHF.

The chain employs TRBV6-5 and TRBJ1-2, with 10 bases aligning to TRBD1. The CDR3 runs 15 residues. Germline CDR1 reads MNHEY; CDR2 reads SVGAGI. V lost 8 bases and J lost 5; bases outside the gene matches: 11. CDR3: CASSGGDRGQYGYTF. CDR3 nucleotide sequence: TGTGCCAGCTCCGGGGGGGACAGGGGCCAGTATGGCTACACCTTC.

The rearrangement uses TRBV4-1 and TRBJ2-7; TRBD1 matches at 9 bases. J lost 13 bases, V lost 0 bases, and 4 bases had no gene match. Germline V lookup: CDR1 MGHRA, CDR2 YSYEKL. There are 12 residues in the CDR3. This CDR3 is CASSQDGTGYYF. CDR3 bases: TGCGCCAGCAGCCAAGACGGGACAGGGTATTACTTC.

The chain joins TRBV5-1 to TRBJ2-7, with 7 bases lining up with TRBD2. The CDR3 consists of 14 residues. After removal of 6 bases from V and 7 bases from J, the junction contained 13 bases not matched to a gene. Germline V gene sequence: CDR1 SGHRS, CDR2 YFSETQ. The CDR3 spells CASTPSAGVNEQYF. The DNA for the CDR3 is TGCGCCAGCACCCCTTCGGCGGGAGTGAATGAGCAGTACTTC.

The chain couples TRBV4-1 to TRBJ1-5; 9 bases are a match to TRBD1. Trimming cost V 1 base and J 6 bases; bases outside gene matches: 7. The CDR3 runs to 16 residues. The germline V gene has CDR1 MGHRA and CDR2 YSYEKL. CDR3 DNA: TGCGCCAGCAGCCAAGGAACGGACAGGGGCCGTCAGCCCCAGCATTTT. Its translation: CASSQGTDRGRQPQHF.

The CDR3 is CASSQVHRGRFENEQFF. DNA of the CDR3: TGCGCCAGCAGCCAAGTCCACAGGGGGCGTTTTGAAAATGAGCAGTTCTTC. The V call is TRBV4-1, the J call TRBJ2-1, with TRBD1 identical over 9 bases. CDR1 and CDR2 (germline): MGHRA, YSYEKL. The CDR3 sequence is 17 residues long. Trimming cost V 1 base and J 7 bases; bases outside gene matches: 11.

The rearrangement uses TRBV9 and TRBJ2-1, with D perhaps TRBD2 (6 bases). V lost 3 bases, J lost 3 bases, and 13 bases lay in between. The length of the CDR3 is 15 residues. The germline V gene has CDR1 SGDLS and CDR2 YYNGEE. The CDR3 DNA is TGTGCCAGCAGCGGGGACGGGGGTGGCTACAATGAGCAGTTCTTC. Translation gives CASSGDGGGYNEQFF.

CDR3 sequence (DNA): TGTGCCAGCAGTAGAGGTGTGGATACGCAGTATTTT. Translating it yields CASSRGVDTQYF. The rearrangement uses TRBV6-5 and TRBJ2-3; D is unclear. CDR1 MNHEY and CDR2 SVGAGI come from the germline V gene. Trimming took 5 bases from V and 6 from J, leaving 9 bases between them. The CDR3 is made up of 12 amino acids.

V is TRBV24-1 and J is TRBJ2-7, with D unresolved. Per germline, CDR1 KGHDR and CDR2 SFDVKD. The CDR3 sequence is 13 residues long. Trimming removed 1 base from V and 4 bases from J, with 7 bases in between. As DNA, the CDR3 is TGTGCCACCAGTGATTTAGTAGTTTACGAGCAGTACTTC. Its translation is CATSDLVVYEQYF.